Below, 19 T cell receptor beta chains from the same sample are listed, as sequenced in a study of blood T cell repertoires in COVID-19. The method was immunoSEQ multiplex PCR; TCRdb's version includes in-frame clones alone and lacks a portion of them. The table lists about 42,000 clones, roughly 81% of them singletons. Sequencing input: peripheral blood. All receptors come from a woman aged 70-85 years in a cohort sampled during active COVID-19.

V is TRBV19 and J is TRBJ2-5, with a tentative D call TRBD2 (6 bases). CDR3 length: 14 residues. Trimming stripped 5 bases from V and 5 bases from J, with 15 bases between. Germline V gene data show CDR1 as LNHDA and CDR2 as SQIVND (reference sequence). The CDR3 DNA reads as TGTGCCAGTAGTTCGGCAGGGAGGATGGAGACCCAGTACTTC. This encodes CASSSAGRMETQYF.

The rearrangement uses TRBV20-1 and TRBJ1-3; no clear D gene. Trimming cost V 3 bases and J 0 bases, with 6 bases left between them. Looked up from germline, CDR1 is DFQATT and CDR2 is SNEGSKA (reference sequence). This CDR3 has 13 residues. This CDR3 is CSASASSGNTIYF. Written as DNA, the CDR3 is TGCAGTGCTAGTGCGAGCTCTGGAAACACCATATATTTT.

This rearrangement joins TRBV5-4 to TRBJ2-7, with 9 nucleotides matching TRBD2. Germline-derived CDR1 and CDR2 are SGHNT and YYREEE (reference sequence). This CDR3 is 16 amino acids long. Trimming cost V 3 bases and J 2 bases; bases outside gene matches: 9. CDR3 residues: CASSSEGGGRAYEQYF. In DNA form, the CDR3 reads TGTGCCAGCAGCTCCGAGGGGGGCGGGAGGGCCTACGAGCAGTACTTC.

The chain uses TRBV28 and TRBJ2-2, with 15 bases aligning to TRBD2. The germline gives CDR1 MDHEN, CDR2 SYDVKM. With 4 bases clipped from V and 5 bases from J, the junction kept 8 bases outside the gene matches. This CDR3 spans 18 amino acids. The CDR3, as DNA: TGTGCCAGCAGTTCACCGGGACTAGCGGGAGGAACAACCGGGGAGCTGTTTTTT. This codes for CASSSPGLAGGTTGELFF.

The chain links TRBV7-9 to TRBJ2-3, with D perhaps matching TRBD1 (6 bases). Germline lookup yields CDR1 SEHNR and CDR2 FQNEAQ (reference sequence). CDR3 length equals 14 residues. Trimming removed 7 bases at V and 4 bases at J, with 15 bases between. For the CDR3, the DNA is TGTGCCAGCAACAAGGGCCAGGGGCCAGATACGCAGTATTTT. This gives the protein CASNKGQGPDTQYF.

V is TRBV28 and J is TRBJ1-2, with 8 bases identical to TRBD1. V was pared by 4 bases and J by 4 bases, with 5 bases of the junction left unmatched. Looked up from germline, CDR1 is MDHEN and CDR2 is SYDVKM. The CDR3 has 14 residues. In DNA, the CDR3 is TGTGCCAGCAGTTGGGACAGGCCCCGCTATGGCTACACCTTC. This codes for CASSWDRPRYGYTF.

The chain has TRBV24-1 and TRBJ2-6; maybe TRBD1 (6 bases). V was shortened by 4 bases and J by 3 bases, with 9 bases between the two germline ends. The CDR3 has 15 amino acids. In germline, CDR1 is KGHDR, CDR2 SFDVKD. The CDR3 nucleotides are TGTGCCACCAGTGAGGGGGCCAGTGGGGCCAACGTCCTGACTTTC. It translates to CATSEGASGANVLTF.

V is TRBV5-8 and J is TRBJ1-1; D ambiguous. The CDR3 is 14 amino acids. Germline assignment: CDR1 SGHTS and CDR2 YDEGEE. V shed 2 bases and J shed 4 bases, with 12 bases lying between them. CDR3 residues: CASSFTPRGTEAFF. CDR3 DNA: TGTGCCAGCAGCTTCACTCCCCGAGGCACTGAAGCTTTCTTT.

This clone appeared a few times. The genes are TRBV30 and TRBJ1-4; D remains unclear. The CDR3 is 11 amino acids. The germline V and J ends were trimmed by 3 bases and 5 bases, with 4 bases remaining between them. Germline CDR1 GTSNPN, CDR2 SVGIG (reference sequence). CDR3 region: CAWRLNEKLFF. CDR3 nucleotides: TGTGCCTGGAGGTTAAATGAAAAACTGTTTTTT.

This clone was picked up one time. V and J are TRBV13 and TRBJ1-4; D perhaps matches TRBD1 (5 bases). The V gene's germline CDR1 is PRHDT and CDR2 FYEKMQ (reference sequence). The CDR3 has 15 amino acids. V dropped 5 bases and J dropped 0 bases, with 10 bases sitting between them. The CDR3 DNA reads TGTGCCAGCAGCGCAACAGGAGCAACTAATGAAAAACTGTTTTTT. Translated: CASSATGATNEKLFF.

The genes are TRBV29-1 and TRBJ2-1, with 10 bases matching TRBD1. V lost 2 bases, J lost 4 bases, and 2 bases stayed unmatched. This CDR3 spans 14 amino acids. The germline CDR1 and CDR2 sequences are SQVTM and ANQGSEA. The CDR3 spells CSVEWDRGYNEQFF. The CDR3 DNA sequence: TGCAGCGTTGAATGGGACAGGGGTTACAATGAGCAGTTCTTC.

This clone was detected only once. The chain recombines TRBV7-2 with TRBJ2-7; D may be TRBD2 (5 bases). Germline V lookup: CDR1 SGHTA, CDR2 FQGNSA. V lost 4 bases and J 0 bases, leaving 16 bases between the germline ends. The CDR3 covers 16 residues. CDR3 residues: CASSSPPGKPSYEQYF. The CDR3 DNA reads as TGTGCCAGCAGCTCCCCCCCGGGGAAACCCTCCTACGAGCAGTACTTC.

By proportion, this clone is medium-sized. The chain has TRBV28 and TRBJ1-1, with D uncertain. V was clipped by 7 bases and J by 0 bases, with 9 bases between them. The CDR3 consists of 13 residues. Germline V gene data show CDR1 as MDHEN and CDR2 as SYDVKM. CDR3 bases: TGTGCCAGCACCAAATTCATGAACACTGAAGCTTTCTTT. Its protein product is CASTKFMNTEAFF. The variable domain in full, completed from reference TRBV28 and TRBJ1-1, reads DVKVTQSSRYLVKRTGEKVFLECVQDMDHENMFWYRQDPGLGLRLIYFSYDVKMKEKGDIPEGYSVSREKKERFSLILESASTNQTSMYLCASTKFMNTEAFFGQGTRLTVV.

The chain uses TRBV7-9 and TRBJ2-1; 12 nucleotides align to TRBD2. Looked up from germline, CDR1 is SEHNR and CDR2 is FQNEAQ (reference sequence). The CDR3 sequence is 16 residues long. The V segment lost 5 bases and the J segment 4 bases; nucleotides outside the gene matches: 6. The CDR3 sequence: CASSPGLAGRYNEQFF. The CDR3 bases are TGTGCCAGCAGCCCAGGACTAGCGGGGAGATACAATGAGCAGTTCTTC.

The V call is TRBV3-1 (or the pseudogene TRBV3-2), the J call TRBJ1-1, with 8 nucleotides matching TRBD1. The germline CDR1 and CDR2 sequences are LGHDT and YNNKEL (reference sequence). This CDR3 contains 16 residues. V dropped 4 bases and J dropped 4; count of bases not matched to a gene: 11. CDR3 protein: CASSLLTGQGGTEAFF. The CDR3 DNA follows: TGTGCCAGCAGCCTCCTCACCGGACAGGGAGGCACTGAAGCTTTCTTT.

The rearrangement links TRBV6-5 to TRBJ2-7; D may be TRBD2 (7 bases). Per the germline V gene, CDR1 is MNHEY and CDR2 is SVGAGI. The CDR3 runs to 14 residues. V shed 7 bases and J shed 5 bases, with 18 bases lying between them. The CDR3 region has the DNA TGTGCCAGCACTCGTTACAGGGAGGGCCACGAGCAGTACTTC. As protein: CASTRYREGHEQYF.

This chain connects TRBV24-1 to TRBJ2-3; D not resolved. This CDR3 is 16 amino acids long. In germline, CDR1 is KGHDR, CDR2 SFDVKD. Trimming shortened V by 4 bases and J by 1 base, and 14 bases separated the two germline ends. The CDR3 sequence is CATSDSGWQGTDTQYF. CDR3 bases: TGTGCCACCAGTGACTCTGGGTGGCAGGGCACAGATACGCAGTATTTT.

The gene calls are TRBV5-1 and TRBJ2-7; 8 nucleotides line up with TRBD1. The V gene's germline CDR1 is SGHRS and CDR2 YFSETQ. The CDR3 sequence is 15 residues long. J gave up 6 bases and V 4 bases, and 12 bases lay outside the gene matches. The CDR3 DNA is TGCGCCAGCAGCGCCACGACAGGGGCCCTTAGCGAGCAGTACTTC. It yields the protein CASSATTGALSEQYF.

CDR3 loop: CASSLQRPEQYF. CDR3 coding DNA: TGTGCCAGCAGCTTACAGCGGCCCGAGCAGTACTTC. The J gene is TRBJ2-7, the V gene TRBV11-2, with D tentatively TRBD2 (5 bases). CDR3 length: 12 amino acids. V was shortened by 2 bases and J by 6 bases, with 8 bases between the two germline ends. Germline loops: CDR1 SGHAT, CDR2 FQNNGV.